This T cell receptor (beta chain) was recovered during a study of T cells in Graves' hyperthyroidism and ophthalmopathy. Broader study findings: Progression to ophthalmopathy was predicted a median of 6.5 months early.

The CDR3 totals 16 residues. CDR1 and CDR2 (germline): SGHVS, FQNEAQ. The trim removed 3 bases at V and 3 bases at J, leaving 4 bases unmatched. Amplified TCR beta CDR3 regions came from RNA transcripts. First-round RT-PCR of the TCR CDR3 relied on the HTBI primer set. One entry per CDR3 protein results from TCRdb running MiXCR on the multiplex PCR reads. This sample has hundreds of thousands of distinct CDR3 sequences, with more than 14% found just once. This clonotype showed up many times. Its specificity is unknown. This TCR was sampled from a woman aged 45-59 years with Graves' ophthalmopathy. The chain is built from TRBV7-8 and TRBJ2-3; 12 positions match TRBD2. Source material: blood. The CDR3 DNA reads as TGTGCCAGCAGCTTGATGACTAGCGGGAGTACAGATACGCAGTATTTT. Translation: CASSLMTSGSTDTQYF. Complete variable domain (other parts from reference TRBV7-8 and TRBJ2-3): GAGVSQSPRYKVAKRGQDVALRCDPISGHVSLFWYQQALGQGPEFLTYFQNEAQLDKSGLPSDRFFAERPEGSVSTLKIQRTQQEDSAVYLCASSLMTSGSTDTQYFGPGTRLTVL.